A single sample is the source of the 25 T cell receptor beta chains below, sequenced in a study of T cells in Graves' hyperthyroidism and ophthalmopathy. Amplified regions were TCR beta CDR3 sequences from RNA transcripts. First-round RT-PCR of the TCR CDR3 relied on the HTBI primer set. TCRdb reprocessed the multiplex PCR reads via MiXCR and lists one record per CDR3 protein. The sample records roughly 800,000 distinct CDR3 sequences, roughly 40% being singletons. The sample taken for sequencing was blood. All receptors derive from a young man with Graves' hyperthyroidism.

The CDR3 protein is CASIFPAGVISEQYF. The CDR3, as DNA: TGTGCCAGCATCTTCCCAGCGGGAGTGATAAGCGAGCAGTACTTC. V gene TRBV7-6 combines with J gene TRBJ2-7; 8 bases match TRBD2. V was pared by 7 bases and J by 6 bases, with 14 bases of the junction left unmatched. Germline-derived CDR1 and CDR2 are SGHVS and FNYEAQ. This CDR3 spans 15 amino acids.

This clonotype appeared many times. The chain is built from TRBV10-3 and TRBJ2-7; 9 bases map to TRBD1. Germline CDR1 ENHRY, CDR2 SYGVKD. The CDR3 is 14 amino acids. Trimming at V came to 5 bases and at J to 2 bases, leaving 4 bases not matched to a gene. The CDR3 region has the DNA TGTGCCATCAGTCAAGGACAGGGGACCTACGAGCAGTACTTC. Amino acids: CAISQGQGTYEQYF.

This clonotype was detected ten times or more. The chain employs TRBV5-1 and TRBJ1-1, with D unresolved. The CDR3 consists of 11 residues. Germline V gives CDR1 SGHRS, CDR2 YFSETQ. V was trimmed by 0 bases and J by 7 bases, leaving 4 bases between them. CDR3 protein: CASSLGYEAFF. The DNA for the CDR3 is TGCGCCAGCAGCTTGGGCTATGAAGCTTTCTTT.

This chain links TRBV6-5 with TRBJ2-5, with TRBD2 matching over 7 bases. The CDR3 is 16 amino acids. V was pared by 4 bases and J by 2 bases, with 10 bases of the junction left unmatched. Germline values: CDR1 MNHEY, CDR2 SVGAGI. Here the CDR3 reads CASSSGVAGMQETQYF. As DNA, the CDR3 is TGTGCCAGCAGTTCCGGGGTAGCGGGTATGCAAGAGACCCAGTACTTC.

This clonotype was counted between two and nine times. The chain uses TRBV20-1 and TRBJ1-5, with D perhaps TRBD1 (5 bases). Trimming pared 2 bases from V and 0 bases from J, leaving 11 bases between. Germline lookup yields CDR1 DFQATT and CDR2 SNEGSKA (reference sequence). The CDR3 is 15 amino acids. CDR3 in amino acids: CSARRGILSNQPQHF. The DNA of the CDR3 is TGCAGTGCTAGACGGGGCATTCTTAGCAATCAGCCCCAGCATTTT.

The V call is TRBV5-1, the J call TRBJ2-2; TRBD2 matches 7 bases. Trimming removed 0 bases from V and 8 bases from J; junction bases left unmatched: 7. Germline V CDR1 and CDR2: SGHRS, YFSETQ. This CDR3 is built from 15 residues. The CDR3 loop is CASSLEASGFGELFF. Here the CDR3 DNA reads TGCGCCAGCAGCTTGGAGGCTAGCGGTTTTGGGGAGCTGTTTTTT.

The rearrangement links TRBV7-9 to TRBJ1-1; 7 bases align to TRBD1. Germline V gene lookup returns CDR1 SEHNR and CDR2 FQNEAQ (reference sequence). This CDR3 is 13 amino acids long. The V gene end was trimmed by 11 bases and the J gene end by 6 bases; junction bases not matched to a gene: 12. The CDR3 DNA follows: TGTGCCTGGAGTACAGGGGTTATGGCTGAAGCTTTCTTT. It is translated as CAWSTGVMAEAFF. The full variable domain, in which reference TRBV7-9 and TRBJ1-1 provide the parts outside the CDR3, is DTGVSQNPRHKITKRGQNVTFRCDPISEHNRLYWYRQTLGQGPEFLTYFQNEAQLEKSRLLSDRFSAERPKGSFSTLEIQRTEQGDSAMYLCAWSTGVMAEAFFGQGTRLTVV.

This clonotype has only a few counts. The junction departs from the called germline gene at one end, perhaps through a read error. In DNA, the CDR3 is TGTGCCAGTACTATAGACGGGAACACTGAAGCTTTCTTT. Protein sequence: CASTIDGNTEAFF. The chain couples TRBV19 to TRBJ1-1; D call uncertain. The CDR3 extends over 13 amino acids. In germline, CDR1 is LNHDA, CDR2 SQIVND (reference sequence).

This clonotype was observed a few times. V is TRBV5-6 and J is TRBJ1-3; 9 bases line up with TRBD1. Unmatched junction bases numbered 14, after V lost 8 bases and J lost 2 bases. The CDR3 runs 17 residues. Germline CDR1 is SGHDT and CDR2 is YYEEEE. CDR3 nucleotides: TGTGCCAGGGGGACAGGGCCACGAGTTGTGACTGGAAACACCATATATTTT. Protein product: CARGTGPRVVTGNTIYF. Filled out from reference TRBV5-6 and TRBJ1-3, the complete variable domain reads DAGVTQSPTHLIKTRGQQVTLRCSPKSGHDTVSWYQQALGQGPQFIFQYYEEEERQRGNFPDRFSGHQFPNYSSELNVNALLLGDSALYLCARGTGPRVVTGNTIYFGEGSWLTVV.

The rearrangement joins TRBV6-5 to TRBJ2-7, with D possibly TRBD1 on 5 matching bases. V was pared by 2 bases and J by 3 bases, with 14 bases between. Germline V gene data show CDR1 as MNHEY and CDR2 as SVGAGI. This CDR3 region has 15 residues. The CDR3: CASSYPPTANYEQYF. CDR3 bases: TGTGCCAGCAGTTACCCTCCGACAGCTAACTACGAGCAGTACTTC.

In its sample, this clonotype was seen many times. The chain is built from TRBV4-1 and TRBJ1-2; D is unresolved. CDR3 size: 13 residues. Deletions cut 1 base from V and 8 bases from J, with 11 bases between. Germline CDR1 is MGHRA and CDR2 is YSYEKL. CDR3 protein: CASSQVRGNGYTF. The CDR3 DNA sequence: TGCGCCAGCAGCCAAGTTCGGGGTAACGGCTACACCTTC.

This clonotype was counted between two and nine times. The rearrangement joins TRBV7-9 to TRBJ1-6; 9 bases agree with TRBD1. Germline V lookup: CDR1 SEHNR, CDR2 FQNEAQ (reference sequence). Losses at the gene ends were 4 bases for V and 7 bases for J; bases not matched to a gene: 11. The CDR3 covers 17 residues. Here the CDR3 reads CASSSDRGGATNSPLHF. The CDR3 nucleotides are TGTGCCAGCAGCTCAGACAGGGGGGGAGCAACAAATTCACCCCTCCACTTT.

The count of this clonotype is one. This is likely a read error, given that the CDR3 carries no conserved phenylalanine or tryptophan at its end. It is unclear where the CDR3 begins or ends on the DNA, so no DNA is shown, and the CDR3 is as TCRdb lists it. This sequence joins TRBV7-2 and TRBJ2-7; the table's TRBD2 call for D was not verified on the DNA. Germline V lookup: CDR1 SGHTA, CDR2 FQGNSA. The CDR3 contains 15 residues when both ends are counted. The CDR3 protein is CASRPSHGLAGGWYL.

This clonotype was detected many times. V and J are TRBV29-1 and TRBJ1-2; 9 nucleotides match TRBD1. Germline CDR1 and CDR2: SQVTM and ANQGSEA. This CDR3 has 14 amino acids. Germline trimming cut 7 bases from V and 8 bases from J; bases unmatched to any gene: 14. CDR3 region: CSATPGQGKRGYTF. CDR3 bases: TGCAGCGCGACTCCGGGACAGGGAAAGAGAGGCTACACCTTC.

This clonotype showed up just a few times. The chain links TRBV12-3 or TRBV12-4 to TRBJ2-7; D gene unclear. The CDR3 contains 13 residues. The V end was cut by 4 bases, the J end by 6 bases, with 13 bases between. The CDR3 is CASSYGQLSEQYF. The CDR3 nucleotides read TGTGCCAGCAGTTACGGGCAGCTTTCCGAGCAGTACTTC.

This clonotype showed up just a few times. The chain uses TRBV9 and TRBJ1-1; the D is unclear. Germline V gene lookup returns CDR1 SGDLS and CDR2 YYNGEE. The ends were cut back, 3 bases at V and 4 bases at J, with 10 bases in the middle. CDR3 length equals 13 residues. The CDR3 DNA reads as TGTGCCAGCAGCGCCCGGACGGGCACTGAAGCTTTCTTT. Protein: CASSARTGTEAFF.

The chain is built from TRBV7-2 and TRBJ1-5; possible D gene TRBD1, 5 bases. The CDR3 totals 14 residues. CDR1 and CDR2 from the germline V gene are SGHTA and FQGNSA. V lost 5 bases and J 11 bases, leaving 19 bases between the germline ends. The CDR3 region has the DNA TGTGCCAGCAGCCCCTACTCAGGGCTTGAGACCCAGCATTTT. Translation gives CASSPYSGLETQHF.

The J gene is TRBJ1-3, the V gene TRBV5-1; 7 bases align to TRBD1. Trimming took 0 bases from V and 4 from J; bases not matched to a gene: 10. Germline V gene data show CDR1 as SGHRS and CDR2 as YFSETQ. The CDR3 runs to 17 residues. In DNA form, the CDR3 reads TGCGCCAGCAGCTTGGACGACATCGGGACAGCCGGAAACACCATATATTTT. Protein product: CASSLDDIGTAGNTIYF.

The chain recombines TRBV25-1 with TRBJ2-5, with D maybe TRBD1 (6 bases). CDR1 and CDR2 (germline): MGHDK, SYGVNS. The CDR3 is 16 residues long. Trimming removed 1 base at V and 3 bases at J, with 15 bases between. The CDR3 loop is CASSESTPGVKETQYF. In DNA, the CDR3 is TGTGCCAGCAGTGAATCGACTCCAGGGGTTAAAGAGACCCAGTACTTC.

The V gene is TRBV9, the J gene TRBJ1-1; D perhaps matches TRBD1 (5 bases). The V gene's germline CDR1 is SGDLS and CDR2 YYNGEE. This CDR3 comprises 13 residues. The V end was cut by 8 bases, the J end by 5 bases, with 16 bases between. The CDR3 here is CARGVEGKTEAFF. Written as DNA, the CDR3 is TGTGCCAGGGGGGTAGAGGGGAAGACTGAAGCTTTCTTT.

A note on this clonotype: This may be a read error: a much more frequent sequence differs by one nucleotide. CDR3 amino acids: CASSRTDDYGYTF. For the CDR3, the DNA is TGTGCCAGCAGCCGAACGGATGACTATGGCTACACCTTC. The V gene is TRBV7-9, the J gene TRBJ1-2; D unclear. The CDR3 covers 13 residues. Germline V gene lookup returns CDR1 SEHNR and CDR2 FQNEAQ (reference sequence). V was cut by 5 bases and J by 3 bases, with 10 bases left in between.

The chain combines TRBV6-1 with TRBJ1-2; 9 bases line up with TRBD1. Germline V gene sequence: CDR1 MNHNS, CDR2 SASEGT. The V gene end was trimmed by 5 bases and the J gene end by 3 bases; junction bases not matched to a gene: 7. The CDR3 is 15 residues long. In nucleotides, the CDR3 is TGTGCCAGCAGTCGGACAGGGGTGAACTACTATGGCTACACCTTC. Its translation is CASSRTGVNYYGYTF.

The rearrangement uses TRBV12-3 or TRBV12-4 and TRBJ1-2, with 9 bases lining up with TRBD1. V was pared by 6 bases and J by 2 bases, with 4 bases of the junction left unmatched. The CDR3 has 14 residues. DNA of the CDR3: TGTGCCAGCAGACCCGGGACAGGGAACTATGGCTACACCTTC. Translated: CASRPGTGNYGYTF.

This chain uses TRBV29-1 with TRBJ1-5; D is unclear. The germline gives CDR1 SQVTM, CDR2 ANQGSEA. The CDR3 has 11 residues. The V and J ends lost 3 bases and 2 bases respectively, with 2 bases between them. The CDR3 DNA reads as TGCAGCGTTGATGGCAATCAGCCCCAGCATTTT. Residues: CSVDGNQPQHF.

This clonotype came up a few times. The CDR3 nucleotides read TGTGCCAGCAGCTCAATTGGGTCTGGGAATCAGCCCCAGCATTTT. It is translated as CASSSIGSGNQPQHF. The chain combines TRBV7-8 with TRBJ1-5; the D is unclear. Trimming cost V 4 bases and J 4 bases, with 14 bases left between them. Germline V gene data show CDR1 as SGHVS and CDR2 as FQNEAQ. This CDR3 has 15 residues.